The sample holds many counts of the clone carrying this T cell receptor (beta chain). The data originate from a study of T-cell reconstitution after alpha-beta-depleted transplantation in children. The junction had 2 bases not matched to a gene; V was cut back by 0 bases and J by 2 bases. The CDR3 runs 15 residues. The germline V gene has CDR1 SGHKS and CDR2 YYEKEE (reference sequence). Preparation of the TCRbeta library used unique molecular identifiers. TCRdb used MiXCR to reprocess the PCR reads, holding one entry per CDR3 protein. The table shows roughly 100,000 distinct CDR3 sequences, with about 8% occurring only once.

This receptor was obtained from a human donor who donated a stem cell graft to a child with congenital amegakaryocytic thrombocytopenia. The rearrangement links TRBV5-5 to TRBJ2-3; TRBD2 agrees at 8 bases. This specimen was PBMCs from the stem cell graft donor, taken from the stem cell graft. The CDR3 loop reads CASSLGLALTDTQYF. In DNA form, the CDR3 reads TGTGCCAGCAGCTTGGGACTAGCGCTCACAGATACGCAGTATTTT.